This TCR beta chain derives from a study of cytotoxic CD8 clonotypes in ibrutinib-treated CLL. The V gene's germline CDR1 is MNHNS and CDR2 SASEGT. The CDR3 covers 15 residues. V was trimmed by 2 bases and J by 1 base, leaving 10 bases between them. Clones were sequenced by immunoSEQ multiplex PCR, and TCRdb holds only the in-frame ones, with some missing. The table lists fewer than 85,000 clones, roughly 83% of them singletons, with around 5% in the top ten. This chain connects TRBV6-1 to TRBJ2-3; D call uncertain. Source: PBMCs, taken after 12 months of ibrutinib treatment. The receptor comes from a human donor with chronic lymphocytic leukemia. CDR3 in amino acids: CASSESWYGTDTQYF. CDR3 coding DNA: TGTGCCAGCAGTGAAAGCTGGTATGGCACAGATACGCAGTATTTT.